The sequence of this T cell receptor beta chain was determined in a study of shared clonotypes between healthy human individuals (dated by TCRdb to 2018 to 2021). For context, the study as a whole: The cohort included three men and a couple of women between 18 and 49 years of age. Leukapheresis yielded between about 0.8 and 8.9 billion PBMCs per donor. Libraries were prepared and TCR repertoires were sequenced by different laboratories using diverse techniques, in order to increase sequencing depth and limit assay-specific biases. For each donor, three plates each were used for CD4 naive and CD4 memory, two plates were used for CD8 naive, and one plate was used for CD8 memory. The study deeply sequenced blood TCR repertoires of five healthy adults to estimate repertoire size and the extent of clonotype sharing between individuals. The paper's findings and limits, for the study overall: Even with the large sequencing depth, rarefaction of the sorted-subset datasets indicated that sequencing was incomplete. Approximately 4.8% of naive CD4, 3.5% of naive CD8, roughly 2.4% of memory CD4, and 0.35% to 0.5% of memory CD8 clonotypes were shared across several donors. Higher generation probabilities were observed for clonotypes shared by all four sorted-subset donors than for non-shared clonotypes. Based on pairwise subsampling, the degree of clonotype sharing among donors was expected to be affected by sequencing depth. Naive subsets generally had larger estimated clonotype richness than memory subsets did. The small number of donors limited the genetic and exposure-history diversity represented. Sampling was restricted to blood, and TCR repertoires in tissue are likely to differ from TCR repertoires in blood.

Using the deep immunoSEQ assay, multiplex PCR amplified TCR CDR3 regions from genomic DNA. Extracted genomic DNA from each cell subset was distributed evenly across all wells of several immunoSEQ 96-well plates, and each plate was treated as a replicate. For sorted subsets, roughly 200 ng genomic DNA, equal to tens of thousands of T cell genomes, was loaded into each replicate PCR. Purified libraries were quantified with a Qubit 3.0 fluorometer, sized on a Bioanalyzer 2100, and re-quantified with the KAPA Library Quantification kit. Every immunoSEQ 96-well plate was sequenced on a separate single-read 150-cycle Illumina NextSeq 550 flow cell. The study's processing was this. Because only junctional sequences without quality scores were contained in the immunoSEQ output, filtering matching that applied to full-length reads could not be performed. To assign V/J genes and CDR3, sequences were annotated against IMGT germline references using PyIR, a Python wrapper for IgBLAST v1.9. Reads with weak V/J assignments (E-value above 1e-6), missing CDR3, stop codons, out-of-frame junctions, or ambiguous translated residues were removed. V3J clonotypes were defined as sequences sharing an identical inferred V gene, J gene, and CDR3 amino acid sequence. Percentage overlap between repertoires was calculated by dividing the number of shared unique clonotypes by the size of the smaller repertoire. RTK rarefaction, the Chao1 estimator, and Recon v2.1 estimates of unobserved clonotypes were used to assess repertoire richness. Generation probabilities were computed with OLGA for all TCRbeta clonotypes obtained by the gDNA method from several donors. Drawn from immuneACCESS, this table holds only the in-frame rearrangements with V and J called that TCRdb kept. Clones are partly lost; checked studies trace under half to an unresolved V gene and leave the rest unexplained. V and J calls and clone size come straight from that table; D and trimming were deduced from the DNA. Here the sample has approximately 1.9 million clones; around 93% occur a single time. The ten largest make up 1.5% to 2% of the sample.

For the CD8 naive samples, CD45RO-negative cells were positively selected for CCR7, yielding a CD45RA+CCR7+ population from which TemRA cells were excluded. Healthy HIV-negative adults with no recently reported acute infections or vaccinations were included as donors. Every donor was a Caucasian adult residing in Nashville, Tennessee, USA. Blood was collected by leukapheresis, and PBMCs were isolated by Ficoll-Histopaque density gradient centrifugation and then cryopreserved in liquid nitrogen vapor phase. Purity and quantity of every magnetically sorted T cell population were checked by analytical flow cytometry. From each sorted fraction, genomic DNA was isolated and quantified by UV absorbance on a Nanodrop 2000c. Concerning this clone itself: There is no known antigen for this receptor. No much larger clonotype is one base removed from it; base qualities were not supplied.

This receptor was identified in a man younger than 30 in good health. Some clones in this sample may be carry-over from other donors' samples. The specimen was naive CD8+ T cells from PBMCs. The cell subset or site label here, explained by the study, means: CD45RA+CCR7+.

The nucleotide sequence is given as TGCGCCAGCAGCTTGGACAGAGTTGAGCAGTTCTTC. The resulting protein is CASSLDRVEQFF. The chain links TRBV5-1 with TRBJ2-1; the D gene remains uncertain. The CDR3 sequence holds 12 residues, the cysteine and phenylalanine included. Only the CDR3 part of the read is kept: 36 bases, read in frame from the first base. CDR1 is given as SGHRS and CDR2 as YFSETQ, both from the germline V gene. V and J lose 0 bases and 9 bases, and a span of 7 bases separates them.